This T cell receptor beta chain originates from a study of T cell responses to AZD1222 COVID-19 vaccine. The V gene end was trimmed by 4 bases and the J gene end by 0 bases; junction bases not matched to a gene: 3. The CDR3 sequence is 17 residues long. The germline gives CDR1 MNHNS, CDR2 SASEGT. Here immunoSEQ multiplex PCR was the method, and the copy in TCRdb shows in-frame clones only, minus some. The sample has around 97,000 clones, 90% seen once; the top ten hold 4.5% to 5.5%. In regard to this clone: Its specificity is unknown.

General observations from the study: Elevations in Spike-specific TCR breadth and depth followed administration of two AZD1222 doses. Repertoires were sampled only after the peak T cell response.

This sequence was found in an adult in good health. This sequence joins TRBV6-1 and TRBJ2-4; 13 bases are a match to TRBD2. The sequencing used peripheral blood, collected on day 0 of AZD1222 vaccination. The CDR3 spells CASSAGLAGLAKNIQYF. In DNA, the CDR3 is TGTGCCAGCAGTGCGGGACTAGCGGGACTAGCCAAAAACATTCAGTACTTC.